This entry concerns a single T cell receptor (beta chain). The sample comes from a study of blood T cell repertoires in COVID-19. CDR1 and CDR2 (germline): GTSNPN, SVGIG (reference sequence). Trimming cost V 0 bases and J 4 bases, with 22 bases left between them. The CDR3 has 18 residues. Sequencing used immunoSEQ multiplex PCR; TCRdb keeps in-frame clones, though not all of them. Here the sample spans about 330,000 clones, around 89% being singletons. Sequencing was performed on peripheral blood. The V call is TRBV30, the J call TRBJ2-1, with D possibly being TRBD1 (5 bases). The receptor was derived from a woman in her forties or fifties with active or convalescent COVID-19. The CDR3 here is CAWSVLGRVGEVYNEQFF. The DNA for the CDR3 is TGTGCCTGGAGTGTACTGGGCAGGGTGGGTGAGGTTTACAATGAGCAGTTCTTC.